Shown below are 19 T cell receptor beta chains from a single sample sequenced in a study of T cells in Graves' hyperthyroidism and ophthalmopathy. There were TCR beta CDR3 regions amplified from RNA transcripts. The HTBI primer set was used in a first-round RT-PCR of the TCR CDR3. From the multiplex PCR reads, TCRdb called clonotypes with MiXCR, one entry per CDR3 protein. The data contain 550,000 to 700,000 distinct CDR3 sequences, roughly 14% of them singletons. The sample was blood. Source of these receptors: a woman in her thirties or forties with Graves' ophthalmopathy.

This clonotype was seen ten or more times. The gene calls are TRBV6-5 and TRBJ1-3; 7 nucleotides line up with TRBD1. The CDR3 totals 15 residues. With 4 bases clipped from V and 3 bases from J, the junction kept 6 bases outside the gene matches. The germline V gene encodes CDR1 MNHEY and CDR2 SVGAGI. CDR3 coding DNA: TGTGCCAGCAGTTCCCGAGGGACAGTTGGAAACACCATATATTTT. Residues: CASSSRGTVGNTIYF.

This clonotype was observed at least ten times. The chain links TRBV6-2 or TRBV6-3 to TRBJ1-2, with 7 bases lining up with TRBD1. Per the germline V gene, CDR1 is MNHEY and CDR2 is SVGEGT. V lost 7 bases and J lost 4; bases outside the gene matches: 15. The CDR3 has 16 amino acids. CDR3 protein: CASIGRGNRGGYGYTF. As DNA, the CDR3 is TGTGCCAGCATCGGTCGAGGGAACAGGGGAGGCTATGGCTACACCTTC.

This clonotype was seen ten or more times. The J gene is TRBJ1-5, the V gene TRBV10-3, with a weak D call TRBD1 (6 bases). The CDR3 contains 12 residues. Per the germline V gene, CDR1 is ENHRY and CDR2 is SYGVKD. With 6 bases removed from V and 8 bases from J, the gap between germline ends came to 11 bases. The CDR3 here is CAIRQGREPQHF. The CDR3 DNA follows: TGTGCCATCAGGCAGGGGAGAGAGCCCCAGCATTTT.

Notes on this clonotype: This may be a read error, as it is one base from a much larger clone. This chain links TRBV28 with TRBJ2-7; weak D call: TRBD1 (6 bases). Germline V CDR1 and CDR2: MDHEN, SYDVKM. V was clipped by 4 bases and J by 7 bases, with 11 bases between them. This CDR3 spans 12 amino acids. The CDR3 loop is CASSSSGTEQYF. As DNA, the CDR3 is TGTGCCAGCAGTTCATCGGGGACAGAGCAGTACTTC.

The rearrangement uses TRBV7-8 and TRBJ2-2; 8 bases agree with TRBD1. CDR3 size: 16 residues. Trimming took 7 bases from V and 5 from J; bases not matched to a gene: 12. CDR1 and CDR2 from the germline V gene are SGHVS and FQNEAQ. DNA for the CDR3: TGTGCCAGCAACCCACACGACAGGGGAGGAACCGGGGAGCTGTTTTTT. Protein: CASNPHDRGGTGELFF.

This clonotype was recorded at least ten times. The genes are TRBV28 and TRBJ1-2; no definite D call. Trimming stripped 6 bases from V and 4 bases from J, with 15 bases between. The germline CDR1 and CDR2 sequences are MDHEN and SYDVKM. This CDR3 has 14 amino acids. The CDR3: CASSPSGRSYGYTF. The CDR3, as DNA: TGTGCCAGCAGCCCTTCGGGCAGGTCCTATGGCTACACCTTC.

This clonotype has a count of ten or more. This chain uses TRBV12-3 or TRBV12-4 with TRBJ2-7; D is unresolved. The length of the CDR3 is 13 residues. The V and J ends lost 6 bases and 6 bases respectively, with 15 bases between them. CDR3 nucleotide sequence: TGTGCCAGCAGCCCTGATGCCGGTCGCGAGCAGTACTTC. Its protein is CASSPDAGREQYF.

This clonotype was seen ten or more times. CDR3 sequence: CASSLGSERIEAFF. The CDR3 DNA reads as TGTGCCAGCAGTTTGGGCAGCGAGAGGATTGAAGCTTTCTTT. This rearrangement joins TRBV27 to TRBJ1-1; D gene uncertain. CDR1 and CDR2 (germline): MNHEY, SMNVEV (reference sequence). This CDR3 comprises 14 residues. Trimming removed 3 bases from V and 7 bases from J, with 15 bases in between.

This clonotype was recorded many times. J is TRBJ2-4 and V is TRBV6-5; maybe TRBD2 (5 bases). Trimming took off 6 bases at V and 7 bases at J, with 13 bases between the two ends. The length of the CDR3 is 13 residues. Germline values: CDR1 MNHEY, CDR2 SVGAGI. In DNA, the CDR3 is TGTGCCAGCAGATCCCCGGGAACTAACATTCAGTACTTC. Amino acid sequence: CASRSPGTNIQYF.

The rearrangement joins TRBV15 to TRBJ2-3; D may be TRBD2 (6 bases). CDR1 is LNHNV and CDR2 is YYDKDF in the germline V gene (reference sequence). V was clipped by 0 bases and J by 4 bases, with 11 bases between them. The length of the CDR3 is 15 residues. In nucleotides, the CDR3 is TGTGCCACCAGCAGAGATTTCCCGGGAGCAGATACGCAGTATTTT. It codes for CATSRDFPGADTQYF.

This clonotype was seen ten or more times. The chain is built from TRBV12-3 or TRBV12-4 and TRBJ1-1; D remains ambiguous. The CDR3 extends over 14 amino acids. V was clipped by 4 bases and J by 3 bases, with 12 bases between them. The CDR3 bases are TGTGCCAGCAGTTCATTGTTCGGGGACACTGAAGCTTTCTTT. It yields the protein CASSSLFGDTEAFF.

This clonotype was counted ten times or more. The chain recombines TRBV6-5 with TRBJ2-4; D tentatively reads TRBD1 or TRBD2 (5 bases each). This CDR3 region has 13 residues. V lost 6 bases to trimming and J lost 11 bases, with 17 bases between them. The germline CDR1 and CDR2 sequences are MNHEY and SVGAGI. In DNA, the CDR3 is TGTGCCAGCAGCGGGGACGTAAGGGAAGTTCAGTACTTC. It specifies CASSGDVREVQYF.

The V gene is TRBV12-3 or TRBV12-4, the J gene TRBJ2-5; 7 bases map to TRBD1. V shed 2 bases, J shed 4 bases, and the junction held 4 bases outside the gene matches. The CDR3 length is 14 residues. CDR3 in amino acids: CASSLQDRRETQYF. DNA of the CDR3: TGTGCCAGCAGTTTACAGGACAGGCGAGAGACCCAGTACTTC.

The CDR3: CASSPEPFDQPQHF. The CDR3 DNA reads as TGTGCCAGCTCACCGGAGCCCTTCGATCAGCCCCAGCATTTT. The chain is built from TRBV18 and TRBJ1-5, with D unresolved. The V end lost 3 bases, the J end lost 5 bases, and 11 bases lay between the germline ends. CDR1 and CDR2 (germline): KGHSH, LQKENI. The CDR3 runs 14 residues.

The chain uses TRBV18 and TRBJ1-2, with 8 bases lining up with TRBD1. V gave up 3 bases and J gave up 6 bases; unmatched junction bases: 9. The germline V gene encodes CDR1 KGHSH and CDR2 LQKENI. The CDR3 has 15 amino acids. The CDR3 bases are TGTGCCAGCTCACCGAGAGACAGGGGTTTGGATGGCTACACCTTC. This sequence encodes CASSPRDRGLDGYTF.

This clonotype was seen repeatedly, ten times or more. The gene calls are TRBV29-1 and TRBJ1-2; TRBD1 agrees at 7 bases. V was clipped by 4 bases and J by 6 bases; unmatched bases: 5. Germline assignment: CDR1 SQVTM and CDR2 ANQGSEA. The CDR3 is 12 amino acids. DNA for the CDR3: TGCAGCGTTGGGACAGGACCCGATGGCTACACCTTC. It codes for CSVGTGPDGYTF.

In this sample, this clonotype turned up many times. The J gene is TRBJ2-2, the V gene TRBV28, with 8 bases matching TRBD1. Germline V gene lookup returns CDR1 MDHEN and CDR2 SYDVKM. V trimming: 7 bases; J trimming: 4 bases; junction bases outside the gene matches: 11. The CDR3 contains 16 residues. In nucleotides, the CDR3 is TGTGCCAGCACCGACCGGGACAGGAGACCCACCGGGGAGCTGTTTTTT. Its translation: CASTDRDRRPTGELFF.

The V and J genes are TRBV2 and TRBJ1-2; TRBD1 agrees at 7 bases. Germline V gene sequence: CDR1 SNHLY, CDR2 FYNNEI. The trim removed 4 bases at V and 4 bases at J, leaving 6 bases unmatched. This CDR3 region has 14 residues. The CDR3 bases are TGTGCCAGCAGTGGCCAGGGGGTGGTCTATGGCTACACCTTC. The encoded protein is CASSGQGVVYGYTF.

In this sample, this clonotype turned up many times. The genes are TRBV18 and TRBJ1-2; the match to TRBD1 covers 10 bases. Looked up from germline, CDR1 is KGHSH and CDR2 is LQKENI. V gave up 4 bases and J gave up 4 bases; unmatched junction bases: 12. The CDR3 runs 17 residues. This chain's CDR3 is CASSRSGTGDESYGYTF. The CDR3 nucleotides read TGTGCCAGCTCACGGTCCGGGACAGGGGACGAAAGCTATGGCTACACCTTC.